This TCR beta chain came from a study of cytomegalovirus exposure and HLA in healthy donors. The study, taken as a whole, reports: Later analysis showed most CMV-associated TCR beta chains appearing HLA-restricted. When analyzed later, a missense DCLRE1C variant was found to be linked to TCR beta V- and J-gene trimming. Across all donors, roughly uniform sequencing depth was an assumption of the presence/absence analyses. The sole available immune exposure information was CMV serostatus.

This CDR3 region has 13 residues. V was clipped by 4 bases and J by 8 bases, with 14 bases between them. Germline CDR1 is MNHEY and CDR2 is SVGAGI. The PCR was carried out with 60 Vbeta primers and 13 Jbeta primers. Sequenced by immunoSEQ multiplex PCR; TCRdb stores in-frame clones only, minus some. Of 70,000 to 90,000 clones in the sample, more than 65% are singletons; the top ten hold under 20%. A remark on this clone: Its antigen is not known.

Input material: PBMCs. This rearrangement joins TRBV6-5 to TRBJ1-2; D uncertain. This clonotype was sampled from a man in his 70s in good health and CMV-seropositive. CDR3 bases: TGTGCCAGCAGTTCTCCCGGGAGCTCGGGCTACACCTTC. Translated, it gives CASSSPGSSGYTF.